Listed here are 2 T cell receptor beta chains from one sample, sequenced in a study of blood T cell repertoires in COVID-19 (TCRdb year 2020). Library preparation was by the immunoSEQ multiplex PCR assay. TCRdb's version of the immuneACCESS table is confined to in-frame rearrangements and falls short of the full clone set. An unresolved V gene accounts for under half of the shortfall where checked; the remainder is of unknown origin. This sample gives more than 90,000 clones in total; under 80% of them show up just once. The biggest ten clones account for about 2.3% of the sample. The sequenced sample consisted of peripheral blood. The origin of the receptors is a man aged 45 to 65 with acute or convalescent COVID-19.

The rearrangement links TRBV19 to TRBJ1-3, with D possibly being TRBD1 (5 bases). The CDR3 has 14 amino acids. The V end lost 6 bases, the J end lost 4 bases, and 13 bases lay between the germline ends. Germline lookup yields CDR1 LNHDA and CDR2 SQIVND (reference sequence). The DNA of the CDR3 is TGTGCCAGTAGCCGGGACTTGGGAGGAAACACCATATATTTT. Its translation is CASSRDLGGNTIYF.

This chain links TRBV5-4 with TRBJ1-1; D might be TRBD1 (5 bases). The germline V and J ends were trimmed by 6 bases and 1 base, with 13 bases remaining between them. CDR1 SGHNT and CDR2 YYREEE come from the germline V gene (reference sequence). The CDR3 runs 14 residues. CDR3 sequence reads: CASKEGGTNTEAFF. The DNA for the CDR3 is TGTGCCAGCAAGGAGGGAGGGACGAACACTGAAGCTTTCTTT.